These 30 T cell receptor beta chains were sequenced from one sample in a study of molecular identifiers for immune sequencing clone quantification. TCRdb ran MiXCR on the PCR reads and lists one entry per CDR3 protein. Of more than 300,000 distinct CDR3 sequences listed, 20% to 25% are singletons. Sequencing was performed on naive CD8+ T cells from blood, with Jurkat cell RNA spiked in. Subset here: FACS-sorted CD8+CD4-CCR7+CD45RA+ naive T cells. The receptors were gathered from a human donor in good health. Some libraries in this study had Jurkat cell RNA spiked in.

Points on this clonotype: An end of the junction does not agree with germline; a read error may underlie this. The chain is built from TRBV4-3 and TRBJ2-4, with TRBD2 as a possible D gene (6 bases). The CDR3 length is 18 residues. The germline gives CDR1 LGHNA, CDR2 YSLEER. The CDR3 nucleotides read TGCGCCAGCAGCCAAGATGCCTGGGCCTTACTAGCCAGAAACATTCAGTACTTC. It translates to CASSQDAWALLARNIQYF.

This clonotype came up many times. The chain combines TRBV7-6 with TRBJ2-5, with 8 bases lining up with TRBD2. The CDR3 sequence is 17 residues long. Germline CDR1 reads SGHVS; CDR2 reads FNYEAQ. The V and J ends lost 3 bases and 1 base, in that order; junction bases with no gene match: 10. The CDR3 sequence is CASSFVAGPSLQETQYF. The CDR3 DNA follows: TGTGCCAGCAGCTTCGTAGCGGGGCCCTCCCTCCAAGAGACCCAGTACTTC. The entire variable domain, with the rest obtained from reference TRBV7-6 and TRBJ2-5, is as follows: GAGVSQSPRYKVTKRGQDVALRCDPISGHVSLYWYRQALGQGPEFLTYFNYEAQQDKSGLPNDRFSAERPEGSISTLTIQRTEQRDSAMYRCASSFVAGPSLQETQYFGPGTRLLVL.

The chain employs TRBV28 and TRBJ2-7; D is perhaps TRBD1 (5 bases). Germline V gene lookup returns CDR1 MDHEN and CDR2 SYDVKM. V was pared by 2 bases and J by 5 bases, with 13 bases between. This CDR3 has 14 amino acids. The DNA for the CDR3 is TGTGCCAGCAGTTTAGGGCAGGGCCCCCACGAGCAGTACTTC. This gives the protein CASSLGQGPHEQYF.

Worth noting for this clonotype: A much larger clone lies one base from this, so it may be a read error. Because it lacks the conserved phenylalanine or tryptophan at the end, this CDR3 is likely a read error. V and J are TRBV29-1 and TRBJ1-2, with D perhaps matching TRBD1 (5 bases). The CDR3 loop spans 13 amino acids. Germline assignment: CDR1 SQVTM and CDR2 ANQGSEA. The germline V and J ends were trimmed by 0 bases and 5 bases, with 10 bases remaining between them. The CDR3 DNA follows: TGCAGCGTTGAAGAGGAATGGGGGTATGGCTACACCTCC. It codes for CSVEEEWGYGYTS.

This chain links TRBV27 with TRBJ2-7, with D hard to call. V was trimmed by 5 bases and J by 4 bases, leaving 12 bases between them. The CDR3 runs 13 residues. From germline, CDR1 is MNHEY and CDR2 SMNVEV (reference sequence). Here the CDR3 reads CASSVGHLYEQYF. Written as DNA, the CDR3 is TGTGCCAGCAGTGTTGGCCATTTGTACGAGCAGTACTTC.

This clonotype has a count of ten or more. CDR3 sequence: CASSLIRSGGNTIYF. The CDR3 bases are TGTGCCAGCAGCTTAATCCGGTCAGGAGGAAACACCATATATTTT. The chain employs TRBV7-2 and TRBJ1-3, with D uncertain. This CDR3 has 15 residues. Germline CDR1 is SGHTA and CDR2 is FQGNSA. V gave up 2 bases and J gave up 4 bases, with 12 bases separating them.

This clonotype was detected ten times or more. The chain joins TRBV28 to TRBJ2-7; no definite D call. Germline CDR1 and CDR2: MDHEN and SYDVKM. The CDR3 consists of 19 residues. V was pared by 3 bases and J by 3 bases, with 27 bases between. This CDR3 reads CASSFPRDTALPIHYEQYF. The CDR3 region has the DNA TGTGCCAGCAGTTTTCCCCGAGACACGGCCCTCCCGATTCACTACGAGCAGTACTTC.

The chain is built from TRBV6-2 or TRBV6-3 and TRBJ2-7, with 9 bases identical to TRBD2. V shed 7 bases and J 4 bases; nucleotides not matched to a gene: 11. The length of the CDR3 is 15 residues. Germline V gives CDR1 MNHEY, CDR2 SVGEGT. The CDR3 region is CASNPPGLAPYEQYF. The CDR3, as DNA: TGTGCCAGCAATCCCCCGGGACTAGCACCTTACGAGCAGTACTTC.

This clonotype showed up many times. This chain links TRBV5-1 with TRBJ2-7; D is perhaps TRBD1 (5 bases). The CDR3 totals 15 residues. Trimming removed 2 bases from V and 9 bases from J, with 21 bases in between. Germline CDR1 and CDR2: SGHRS and YFSETQ. For the CDR3, the DNA is TGCGCCAGCAGCTTTGTCATAGTTTGGACAATGGGGCAGTACTTC. Translated: CASSFVIVWTMGQYF.

Comment on this clonotype: This may arise from a read error, as a much more abundant clone is one base away. This chain uses TRBV29-1 with TRBJ2-2, with TRBD1 identical over 9 bases. The V gene end was trimmed by 4 bases and the J gene end by 7 bases; junction bases not matched to a gene: 7. This CDR3 has 14 amino acids. The germline V gene has CDR1 SQVTM and CDR2 ANQGSEA. The CDR3 protein is CSVAIQGARGELFF. In DNA, the CDR3 is TGCAGCGTTGCGATACAGGGGGCCCGCGGGGAGCTGTTTTTT.

J is TRBJ2-7 and V is TRBV12-3 or TRBV12-4; D remains unclear. The CDR3 consists of 12 residues. Trimming removed 6 bases from V and 3 bases from J, with 9 bases in between. CDR3 sequence reads: CASSLSNYEQYF. CDR3 DNA sequence: TGTGCCAGCAGCCTGAGTAACTACGAGCAGTACTTC.

This clonotype was seen many times. V is TRBV19 and J is TRBJ2-2, with D unresolved. Per the germline V gene, CDR1 is LNHDA and CDR2 is SQIVND (reference sequence). Deletions cut 3 bases from V and 4 bases from J, with 6 bases between. This CDR3 has 13 amino acids. CDR3 region: CASSIQSTGELFF. CDR3 in DNA: TGTGCCAGTAGTATCCAAAGCACCGGGGAGCTGTTTTTT.

This clonotype was picked up a small number of times. The chain has TRBV20-1 and TRBJ2-3, with D perhaps TRBD1 (6 bases). V was trimmed by 0 bases and J by 2 bases, leaving 15 bases between them. The CDR3 consists of 16 residues. Germline V lookup: CDR1 DFQATT, CDR2 SNEGSKA (reference sequence). This CDR3 reads CSARDWGQSYTDTQYF. CDR3 coding DNA: TGCAGTGCTAGAGATTGGGGACAAAGCTACACAGATACGCAGTATTTT.

This clonotype was counted ten times or more. The chain joins TRBV29-1 to TRBJ1-4, with 7 bases fitting TRBD1. V dropped 7 bases and J dropped 7; count of bases not matched to a gene: 9. This CDR3 contains 13 residues. Germline values: CDR1 SQVTM, CDR2 ANQGSEA. The CDR3 loop reads CSASTGLSEKLFF. In DNA, the CDR3 is TGCAGCGCCTCGACAGGGTTGAGTGAAAAACTGTTTTTT.

This chain uses TRBV7-8 with TRBJ1-1, with a weak D call TRBD1 (5 bases). The CDR3 spans 17 residues. V was pared by 1 base and J by 3 bases, with 18 bases between. Germline V lookup: CDR1 SGHVS, CDR2 FQNEAQ. This chain's CDR3 is CASSLGLGKAGYTEAFF. CDR3 in DNA: TGTGCCAGCAGCTTAGGGTTAGGAAAAGCAGGGTACACTGAAGCTTTCTTT.

The chain combines TRBV20-1 with TRBJ1-1; D gene uncertain. The germline V gene has CDR1 DFQATT and CDR2 SNEGSKA (reference sequence). V lost 0 bases to trimming and J lost 3 bases, with 11 bases between them. CDR3 length equals 14 residues. The CDR3: CSARERAAYTEAFF. The CDR3 DNA reads TGCAGTGCTAGAGAACGGGCGGCCTACACTGAAGCTTTCTTT.

A remark on this clonotype: The CDR3 does not end in the conserved phenylalanine or tryptophan, so this is likely a read error. The rearrangement links TRBV27 to TRBJ1-2; D is possibly TRBD1 (6 bases). The V gene's germline CDR1 is MNHEY and CDR2 SMNVEV (reference sequence). V gave up 6 bases and J gave up 4 bases, with 15 bases separating them. CDR3 length: 14 residues. CDR3 sequence: CASSRRGAGYGYTV. The CDR3 coding sequence is TGTGCCAGCAGCCGGAGGGGGGCCGGCTATGGCTACACCGTC.

A remark on this clonotype: With a much larger clone just one base away, this may be a read error. This chain links TRBV6-2 or TRBV6-3 with TRBJ1-1, with TRBD1 matching 7 bases. This CDR3 has 15 residues. The germline V gene has CDR1 MNHEY and CDR2 SVGEGT. The CDR3 here is CASSRRDRANTKAFF. The DNA of the CDR3 is TGTGCCAGCAGTCGCCGGGACAGAGCGAACACTAAAGCTTTCTTT.

In this sample, this clonotype turned up many times. The chain couples TRBV6-5 to TRBJ2-7; tentative D call: TRBD2 (5 bases). This CDR3 is built from 14 residues. Germline values: CDR1 MNHEY, CDR2 SVGAGI. Trimming left V 6 bases short and J 5 bases short, with 17 bases between. The CDR3 loop reads CASRPQVSGNEQYF. The CDR3 DNA sequence: TGTGCCAGCAGACCCCAGGTCTCGGGGAACGAGCAGTACTTC.

This clonotype was recorded a few times. This rearrangement joins TRBV29-1 to TRBJ2-1; D perhaps matches TRBD1 (5 bases). This CDR3 comprises 13 residues. Germline CDR1 is SQVTM and CDR2 is ANQGSEA. Trimming pared 7 bases from V and 0 bases from J, leaving 10 bases between. CDR3 DNA: TGCAGCGGACAGACGCCCTCCTACAATGAGCAGTTCTTC. The encoded protein is CSGQTPSYNEQFF.

There are many counts of this clonotype. CDR3 DNA: TGCAGCGTGAAAGGGGCGAGGCAGTTCTTC. It is translated as CSVKGARQFF. V gene TRBV29-1 combines with J gene TRBJ2-1, with D maybe TRBD1 (5 bases). V dropped 6 bases and J dropped 12 bases, with 12 bases sitting between them. CDR3 size: 10 residues. The germline gives CDR1 SQVTM, CDR2 ANQGSEA.

This rearrangement joins TRBV20-1 to TRBJ2-4, with 16 bases fitting TRBD2. Germline CDR1 reads DFQATT; CDR2 reads SNEGSKA (reference sequence). V gave up 2 bases and J gave up 0 bases; unmatched junction bases: 4. The CDR3 covers 18 residues. The CDR3 sequence is CSARPGLAGGLAKNIQYF. DNA of the CDR3: TGCAGTGCTAGACCGGGACTAGCGGGAGGGCTAGCCAAAAACATTCAGTACTTC.

This clonotype was seen ten or more times. The rearrangement joins TRBV4-1 to TRBJ1-4; 7 nucleotides line up with TRBD1. CDR1 and CDR2 from the germline V gene are MGHRA and YSYEKL. The ends lost 4 bases at V and 7 bases at J; junction bases unmatched: 9. This CDR3 contains 15 residues. This CDR3 is CASSLGEGATEKLFF. The CDR3 DNA reads TGCGCCAGCAGCCTAGGGGAGGGGGCTACTGAAAAACTGTTTTTT.

This clonotype has a count of ten or more. V is TRBV12-3 or TRBV12-4 and J is TRBJ2-3; the D gene could be TRBD1 or TRBD2 (5 bases each). Trimming shortened V by 6 bases and J by 6 bases, and 16 bases separated the two germline ends. The CDR3 totals 14 residues. CDR3 protein: CASRSEGLFDTQYF. The DNA for the CDR3 is TGTGCCAGCAGAAGCGAGGGGCTTTTTGATACGCAGTATTTT.

This clonotype was detected many times. The chain is built from TRBV19 and TRBJ2-7, with 7 nucleotides matching TRBD2. Germline V gene data show CDR1 as LNHDA and CDR2 as SQIVND (reference sequence). V trimming: 4 bases; J trimming: 4 bases; junction bases outside the gene matches: 10. The CDR3 extends over 15 amino acids. The CDR3 spells CASSTSLARRYEQYF. The CDR3 DNA reads TGTGCCAGTAGTACCTCACTAGCGCGAAGATACGAGCAGTACTTC.

This clonotype was found a few times. A much larger clone sits a single nucleotide away, making a read error possible. This sequence joins TRBV13 and TRBJ2-7; weak D call: TRBD2 (6 bases). Germline assignment: CDR1 PRHDT and CDR2 FYEKMQ (reference sequence). This CDR3 has 14 amino acids. This CDR3 is CASGLVAGGQEQYF. The CDR3 nucleotides read TGTGCCAGCGGCTTAGTGGCAGGAGGGCAAGAGCAGTACTTC.

The chain joins TRBV2 to TRBJ2-1; D is undetermined. V was cut by 6 bases and J by 5 bases, with 2 bases left in between. The CDR3 is 10 residues long. CDR1 is SNHLY and CDR2 is FYNNEI in the germline V gene. The CDR3, as DNA: TGTGCCAGCAGGGACAATGAGCAGTTCTTC. Its protein is CASRDNEQFF.

Only one count was recorded for this clonotype. The V and J genes are TRBV6-1 and TRBJ2-5, with 12 bases identical to TRBD1. Germline V gene data show CDR1 as MNHNS and CDR2 as SASEGT. This CDR3 has 14 amino acids. Trimming at V came to 8 bases and at J to 6 bases, leaving 7 bases not matched to a gene. The CDR3, as DNA: TGTGCCAGCCCCCGGGACAGGGGGCCACAGACCCAGTACTTC. Amino acid sequence: CASPRDRGPQTQYF.

This clonotype was seen only a few times. This sequence joins TRBV10-3 and TRBJ2-3; 9 nucleotides agree with TRBD1. The CDR3 sequence is 15 residues long. J gave up 1 base and V 5 bases, and 4 bases lay outside the gene matches. Germline values: CDR1 ENHRY, CDR2 SYGVKD. CDR3 residues: CAISNRDRGTDTQYF. In DNA form, the CDR3 reads TGTGCCATCAGTAACCGGGACAGGGGCACAGATACGCAGTATTTT.

This clonotype was counted only a few times. At one boundary the junction diverges from the germline segment, which might be a read error. This rearrangement joins TRBV30 to TRBJ1-4, with unresolved D. This CDR3 has 12 amino acids. Per germline, CDR1 GTSNPN and CDR2 SVGIG (reference sequence). The CDR3 here is CAWSVLGERLFF. The CDR3, as DNA: TGTGCCTGGAGTGTACTCGGTGAAAGACTGTTTTTT.